This TCR beta chain was sequenced for a study of T cells in Graves' hyperthyroidism and ophthalmopathy. Study-wide findings and caveats: Researchers found most expanded thyroid clonotypes above 0.001 in blood as well. A model of 13 V-J features distinguished ophthalmopathy from stable hyperthyroidism. Model-based prediction identified ophthalmopathy a median roughly six months prior to its onset.

What was amplified from RNA transcripts were TCR beta CDR3 regions. First-round RT-PCR of the TCR CDR3 relied on the HTBI primer set. Via MiXCR, TCRdb re-called the multiplex PCR reads, giving one row per CDR3 protein. The sample lists 500,000 to 700,000 distinct CDR3 sequences, about a sixth occurring once. Germline V gene data show CDR1 as KGHDR and CDR2 as SFDVKD. Germline trimming cut 1 base from V and 0 bases from J; bases unmatched to any gene: 3. The length of the CDR3 is 16 residues. This clonotype was detected a few times. Its antigen is not known. Diagnoses used clinical symptoms, serum thyroxine and TRAb, thyroid ultrasound and orbital computed tomography.

The sample taken for sequencing was blood. V usage is TRBV24-1 and J usage is TRBJ2-7; the match to TRBD2 covers 9 bases. The sequence came from a young woman with Graves' hyperthyroidism. Here the CDR3 DNA reads TGTGCCACCAGTGATTTCTTGCGGGAGGGCTCCTACGAGCAGTACTTC. Encoded protein: CATSDFLREGSYEQYF.